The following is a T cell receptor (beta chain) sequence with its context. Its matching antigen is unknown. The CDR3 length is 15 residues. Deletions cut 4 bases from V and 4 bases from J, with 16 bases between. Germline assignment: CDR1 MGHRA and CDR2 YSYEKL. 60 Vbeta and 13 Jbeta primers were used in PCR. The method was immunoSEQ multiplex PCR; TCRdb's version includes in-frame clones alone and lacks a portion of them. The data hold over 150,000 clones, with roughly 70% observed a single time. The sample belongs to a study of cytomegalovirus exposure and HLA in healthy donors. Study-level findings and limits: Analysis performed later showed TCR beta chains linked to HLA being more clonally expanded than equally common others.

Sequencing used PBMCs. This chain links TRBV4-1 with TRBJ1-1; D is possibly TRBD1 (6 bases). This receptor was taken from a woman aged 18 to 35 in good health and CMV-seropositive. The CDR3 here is CASSLYWGGGTEAFF. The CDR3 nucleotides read TGCGCCAGCAGCCTATACTGGGGAGGGGGCACTGAAGCTTTCTTT.